This TCR beta chain was sequenced for a study of blood T cell repertoires in COVID-19. For the study at large: The United States, Italy and Spain supplied acute and convalescent COVID-19 samples.

Clones were read by immunoSEQ multiplex PCR, and TCRdb kept only the in-frame ones, dropping some. The sample records about 74,000 clones, more than 75% being singletons. This CDR3 has 13 amino acids. The V gene lost 1 base and the J gene lost 2 bases, with 8 bases spanning the gap. Germline V gene lookup returns CDR1 GTSNPN and CDR2 SVGIG (reference sequence). This sequence originates from a man aged 50-59 years with acute or convalescent COVID-19. Sequencing was performed on peripheral blood. This rearrangement joins TRBV30 to TRBJ1-2; D may be TRBD1 (5 bases). The chain's CDR3 is CAWSEGANYGYTF. The DNA of the CDR3 is TGTGCCTGGAGTGAAGGGGCGAACTATGGCTACACCTTC. Full variable domain (remainder filled in from reference TRBV30 and TRBJ1-2): SQTIHQWPATLVQPVGSPLSLECTVEGTSNPNLYWYRQAAGRGLQLLFYSVGIGQISSEVPQNLSASRPQDRQFILSSKKLLLSDSGFYLCAWSEGANYGYTFGSGTRLTVV.